This is a list of T cell receptor beta chains from one sample in a study of T cell changes during pregnancy in multiple sclerosis. The data were produced by immunoSEQ multiplex PCR, yet TCRdb's version contains in-frame clones alone and is incomplete. In the table there are some 97,000 clones, about nine tenths of which are singletons. This specimen was peripheral blood, taken after pregnancy. Receptors were obtained from a female donor with multiple sclerosis, enrolled in a pregnancy study. The CDR3 runs from the conserved cysteine through the conserved F or W. A D gene is named only where the DNA matches it firmly. Size values are once, few and many counts, or a class for expanded clones, and some rows have none.

>TRBJ2-3|TRBV4-1|.|.
TGCGCCAGCAGCCAAGATCGTGGGGGGTACACAGATACGCAGTATTTT
CASSQDRGGYTDTQYF
>TRBJ2-5|TRBV9|.|.
TGTGCCAGCAGCGTATCGGGAGCGGAGACCCAGTACTTC
CASSVSGAETQYF
>TRBJ1-2|TRBV5-6|TRBD1|.
TGTGCCAGCAGCTTGACACCCCAGGGGGAAGTCTTC
CASSLTPQGEVF
>TRBJ2-2|TRBV7-6|TRBD2|.
TGTGCCAGCAGCTTACATGCTAGCGGGGGGCCGTCCGGGGAGCTGTTTTTT
CASSLHASGGPSGELFF
>TRBJ1-1|TRBV9|TRBD1|.
TGTGCCAGCAGCGCCCAGGGGGCTACTAATGAAGCTTTCTTT
CASSAQGATNEAFF
>TRBJ1-2|TRBV11-2|.|.
TGTGCCAGCGTGGGGGGGGCGGGCTATGGCTACACCTTC
CASVGGAGYGYTF
>TRBJ2-3|TRBV10-3|TRBD2|.
TGTGCCATCAGTGGAAGCGGGGGGGCCAAAGATACGCAGTATTTT
CAISGSGGAKDTQYF
>TRBJ1-3|TRBV19|.|.
TGTGCCAGTACAAACTCTGGAAACACCATATATTTT
CASTNSGNTIYF
>TRBJ1-2|TRBV7-9|TRBD1|.
TGTGCCAGCAGCTTAGCCGGACAGGGAACCTATGGCTACACCTTC
CASSLAGQGTYGYTF
>TRBJ1-6|TRBV30|.|.
TGTGCCTGGACGCCAGGGTTGAATTCACCCCTCCACTTT
CAWTPGLNSPLHF
>TRBJ2-7|TRBV18|.|.
TGTGCCAGCTCACCACAACAGGGAACCTCCTACGAGCAGTACTTC
CASSPQQGTSYEQYF
>TRBJ1-6|TRBV12-5|TRBD1|.
TGTGCTAGTGCACAGGGGGTCCCACTTAATTCACCCCTCCACTTT
CASAQGVPLNSPLHF
>TRBJ1-4|TRBV6-1|TRBD1|.
TGTGCCAGCAGTGAAGGGACAGGGTATGCGGAAAAACTGTTTTTT
CASSEGTGYAEKLFF
>TRBJ1-1|TRBV5-1|TRBD1|.
TGCGCCAGCAGCACACAGGGACAGGGAGGTACTGAAGCTTTCTTT
CASSTQGQGGTEAFF
>TRBJ1-2|TRBV4-1|.|.
TGCGCCAGCAGCCGAGTCCAGGGGAACTATGGCTACACCTTC
CASSRVQGNYGYTF
>TRBJ1-6|TRBV6-4|.|.
TGTGCCAGCAGTGACAGCGGCGGAGAAAATTCACCCCTCCACTTT
CASSDSGGENSPLHF
>TRBJ2-2|TRBV2|.|once
TGTGCCAGCAGTGACTCGGGACTCAACACCGGGGAGCTGTTTTTT
CASSDSGLNTGELFF
>TRBJ2-3|TRBV4-1|TRBD2|.
TGCGCCAGCAGCCCCGAGACTAGCGGGATTGAAAATACGCAGTATTTT
CASSPETSGIENTQYF
>TRBJ2-4|TRBV19|.|.
TGTGCCAGTAGGGGGGGGCTCTCACTGAATGGCATTCAGTACTTC
CASRGGLSLNGIQYF
>TRBJ2-7|TRBV28|.|.
TGTGCCAGCAGTACCGGGGAAGGCTACGAGCAGTACTTC
CASSTGEGYEQYF
>TRBJ2-1|TRBV4-3|TRBD2|.
TGCGCCAGCAGCCAAATGTGGGGGGGTTACAATGAGCAGTTCTTC
CASSQMWGGYNEQFF
>TRBJ2-1|TRBV28|TRBD2|once
TGTGCCAGCAGTTTAGGACTAGCGGGAGGCAATGAGCAGTTCTTC
CASSLGLAGGNEQFF
>TRBJ2-7|TRBV13|.|.
TGTGCCAGCAGCCAGTACCCCTACGAGCAGTACTTC
CASSQYPYEQYF
>TRBJ2-3|TRBV5-1|.|.
TGCGCCAGCAACCTTGGGGGACAACCAGGGGATACGCAGTATTTT
CASNLGGQPGDTQYF
>TRBJ2-2|TRBV5-4|TRBD2|.
TGTGCCAGCAAGACTAGCGGGACGAACACCGGGGAGCTGTTTTTT
CASKTSGTNTGELFF
>TRBJ1-6|TRBV27|.|once
TGTGCCAGCAGTTTCAGTTTGGGCCTGGCCAATTCACCCCTCCACTTT
CASSFSLGLANSPLHF
>TRBJ1-1|TRBV28|TRBD1|.
TGTGCCAGCAGTTCCTGGGACAGAGATATTGAAGCTTTCTTT
CASSSWDRDIEAFF
>TRBJ1-3|TRBV19|.|.
TGTGCCAGTAGTACGGGGGGAAACACCATATATTTT
CASSTGGNTIYF
>TRBJ2-5|TRBV5-4|.|.
TGTGCCAGCAGCCCTCGAGAAGCAGGCGGCGTGTGGGAGGAGACCCAGTACTTC
CASSPREAGGVWEETQYF
>TRBJ2-7|TRBV6-5|.|.
TGTGCCAGCAGTTTACTCATGTCGGGGGGCAGCTACGAGCAGTACTTC
CASSLLMSGGSYEQYF
>TRBJ2-5|TRBV4-2|.|.
TGTGCCAGCAGCCAAGAGGGGGCAGGGAAAGAGACCCAGTACTTC
CASSQEGAGKETQYF
>TRBJ1-4|TRBV18|TRBD1|.
TGTGCCAGCTCACCACCAGGACAGGGGGGTGAAAAACTGTTTTTT
CASSPPGQGGEKLFF
>TRBJ1-3|TRBV6-9|.|.
TGTGCCAGTAAACAGGGAAACACCATATATTTT
CASKQGNTIYF
>TRBJ1-1|TRBV19|.|.
TGTGCCAGTAGTATCAGGGGTGCCGACACTGAAGCTTTCTTT
CASSIRGADTEAFF
>TRBJ1-1|TRBV18|TRBD1|.
TGTGCCAGCTCACAACTCCCGGGCAGGGGGGAGATGAACACTGAAGCTTTCTTT
CASSQLPGRGEMNTEAFF
>TRBJ2-7|TRBV11-2|.|.
TGTGCCAGCAGCTCAAGACTAGGCGACTACGAGCAGTACTTC
CASSSRLGDYEQYF
>TRBJ2-1|TRBV18|TRBD1|.
TGTGCCAGCTCGCCCCGGGACAGCAGCTCCTACAATGAGCAGTTCTTC
CASSPRDSSSYNEQFF
>TRBJ2-2|TRBV19|.|.
TGTGCCAGTAGGCAGGGTTATACCGGGGAGCTGTTTTTT
CASRQGYTGELFF
>TRBJ2-5|TRBV29-1|.|once
TGCAGCGTTGTCTGGTCGGGACAACCGTACCAAGAGACCCAGTACTTC
CSVVWSGQPYQETQYF
>TRBJ2-3|TRBV2|TRBD1|.
TGTGCCAGCAGTAACGACAGGGAAGGGTCAGATACGCAGTATTTT
CASSNDREGSDTQYF
>TRBJ2-7|TRBV11-3|.|.
TGTGCCAGCAGCTTATCACAGGTCGGGTACGAGCAGTACTTC
CASSLSQVGYEQYF